This TCR beta chain was recorded in a study of T-cell reconstitution after alpha-beta-depleted transplantation in children. Germline CDR1 and CDR2: KGHDR and SFDVKD. This CDR3 is 15 amino acids long. After removal of 4 bases from V and 3 bases from J, the junction contained 4 bases not matched to a gene. Unique molecular identifiers were incorporated when the TCRbeta library was constructed. TCRdb used MiXCR to reprocess the PCR reads, holding one entry per CDR3 protein. The table records approximately 200,000 distinct CDR3 sequences, roughly 15% of them present only once. This clonotype has more than one count but fewer than ten.

This chain links TRBV24-1 with TRBJ2-2; TRBD2 matches 7 bases. The specimen comprised PBMCs from the stem cell graft donor, sampled from the stem cell graft. This receptor was taken from a human donor who donated a stem cell graft to a child with acute lymphoblastic leukemia. CDR3 DNA sequence: TGTGCCACCAGTGAGGGAGGGCCGGACACCGGGGAGCTGTTTTTT. This translates into CATSEGGPDTGELFF.